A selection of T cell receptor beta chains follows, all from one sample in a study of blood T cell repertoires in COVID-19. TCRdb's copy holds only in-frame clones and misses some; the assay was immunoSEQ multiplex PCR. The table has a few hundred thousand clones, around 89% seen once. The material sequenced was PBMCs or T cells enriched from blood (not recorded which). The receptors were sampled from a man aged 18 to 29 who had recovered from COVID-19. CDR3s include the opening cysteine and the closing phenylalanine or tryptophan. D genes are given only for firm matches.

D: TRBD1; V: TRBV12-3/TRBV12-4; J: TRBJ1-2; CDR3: CASSRQGARGYTF
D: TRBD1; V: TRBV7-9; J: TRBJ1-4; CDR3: CASSLGAGGKLFF
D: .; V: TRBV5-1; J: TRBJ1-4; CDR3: CASSHGNSGQGEKLFF
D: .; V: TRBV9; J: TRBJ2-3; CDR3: CASSGGASEDTQYF
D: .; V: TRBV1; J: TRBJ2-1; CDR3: CTSSLWAGVGNEQFF
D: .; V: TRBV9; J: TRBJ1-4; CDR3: CASGTGAAGAKLFF
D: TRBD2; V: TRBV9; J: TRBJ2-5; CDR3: CASSVGTSDETQYF
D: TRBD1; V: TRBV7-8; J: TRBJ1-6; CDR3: CASSTGQVDNSPLHF
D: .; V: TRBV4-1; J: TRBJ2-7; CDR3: CASSQTGTRSSYEQYF
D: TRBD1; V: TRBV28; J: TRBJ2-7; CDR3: CASSPGQGTYEQYF
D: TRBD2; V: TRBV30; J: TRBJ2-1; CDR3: CAWRAGPYNEQFF
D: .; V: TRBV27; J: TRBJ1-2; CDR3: CVSGSLNYGYTF
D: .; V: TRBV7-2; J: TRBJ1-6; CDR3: CASSLSKGLNSPLHF
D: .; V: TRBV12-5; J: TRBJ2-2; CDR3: CASESLSGTGELFF
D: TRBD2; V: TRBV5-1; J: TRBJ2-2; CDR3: CASSYTSGTNTGELFF
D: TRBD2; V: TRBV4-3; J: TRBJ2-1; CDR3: CASSQDIGGGSYNEQFF
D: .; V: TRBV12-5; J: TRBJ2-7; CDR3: CASGLTQGGYEQYF